The 2 T cell receptor beta chains reported below all come from one sample, sequenced in a study of OX40 agonist ivuxolimab in advanced cancers. Preparation of the library involved the immunoSEQ multiplex PCR assay. TCRdb carries this immuneACCESS record with in-frame sequences only. Its versions omit some clonotypes, under half of them owing to an unresolved V gene in the studies checked, with the rest unexplained. The sample records 67,000 or so clones, less than 90% of which are singletons. Around 0.97% of the sample goes to the ten largest clones. Here the sequenced sample was CD4+ or CD8+ T cells sorted from blood, taken in a trial of the OX40 agonist ivuxolimab. The receptor source for this set is an adult with an advanced solid tumor such as melanoma, head and neck, liver or kidney cancer.

CDR3 protein: CASSHFLGGPEFWDGYTF. CDR3 sequence (DNA): TGTGCCAGCAGCCACTTCCTTGGGGGACCCGAATTCTGGGATGGCTACACCTTC. The chain links TRBV14 to TRBJ1-2; tentative D call: TRBD1 (5 bases). V lost 3 bases and J 6 bases, leaving 26 bases between the germline ends. Germline V gene data show CDR1 as SGHDN and CDR2 as FVKESK. This CDR3 has 18 residues.

The chain employs TRBV4-2 and TRBJ2-3, with 12 bases aligning to TRBD2. The CDR3 has 16 amino acids. V trimming: 1 base; J trimming: 6 bases; junction bases outside the gene matches: 5. CDR1 is LGHNA, CDR2 YNFKEQ, per germline. The chain's CDR3 is CASSQGRTSGVDTQYF. CDR3 bases: TGTGCCAGCAGCCAAGGCCGGACTAGCGGGGTCGATACGCAGTATTTT.